These 4 T cell receptor beta chains were all obtained from the same sample, sequenced in a study of T cells in Graves' hyperthyroidism and ophthalmopathy. Using RNA transcripts as the source, TCR beta CDR3 regions were amplified. A set of HTBI primers served as the primers for a first-round RT-PCR of the TCR CDR3. TCRdb reprocessed the multiplex PCR reads via MiXCR and lists one record per CDR3 protein. The sample includes hundreds of thousands of distinct CDR3 sequences, over 12% seen only once; the top ten take 4.3%. Sequencing was done on a sample of blood. The origin of the receptors is a woman aged 40-49 years with Graves' ophthalmopathy.

This clonotype was counted a few times. V is TRBV20-1 and J is TRBJ2-4, with TRBD2 matching over 7 bases. V trimming: 5 bases; J trimming: 6 bases; junction bases outside the gene matches: 4. The CDR3 contains 12 residues. The germline V gene encodes CDR1 DFQATT and CDR2 SNEGSKA (reference sequence). The DNA of the CDR3 is TGCAGTGCTCGATGGGGGGGAAACATTCAGTACTTC. Translation gives CSARWGGNIQYF.

The gene calls are TRBV7-2 and TRBJ2-7; 7 bases are shared with TRBD1. Looked up from germline, CDR1 is SGHTA and CDR2 is FQGNSA. The CDR3 consists of 15 residues. J lost 1 base, V lost 6 bases, and 9 bases had no gene match. In DNA, the CDR3 is TGTGCCAGCAGTCGTACAGGGGTTAGGTCCTACGAGCAGTACTTC. Translating it yields CASSRTGVRSYEQYF. The whole variable domain, remainder taken from reference TRBV7-2 and TRBJ2-7, is GAGVSQSPSNKVTEKGKDVELRCDPISGHTALYWYRQSLGQGLEFLIYFQGNSAPDKSGLPSDRFSAERTGGSVSTLTIQRTQQEDSAVYLCASSRTGVRSYEQYFGPGTRLTVT.

The chain is built from TRBV6-1 and TRBJ1-2, with D possibly being TRBD1 (5 bases). This CDR3 comprises 13 residues. Germline CDR1 MNHNS, CDR2 SASEGT. V shed 7 bases and J shed 4 bases, with 13 bases lying between them. CDR3 protein: CASTMGLTYGYTF. As DNA, the CDR3 is TGTGCCAGCACCATGGGACTGACCTATGGCTACACCTTC.

This clonotype was detected ten times or more. This sequence joins TRBV7-8 and TRBJ2-7; D unclear. V shed 1 base and J shed 3 bases, with 13 bases lying between them. The CDR3 is made up of 15 amino acids. Germline CDR1 SGHVS, CDR2 FQNEAQ. DNA of the CDR3: TGTGCCAGCAGCTTAGGTTACTCAAGGGTCTACGAGCAGTACTTC. Its protein product is CASSLGYSRVYEQYF.